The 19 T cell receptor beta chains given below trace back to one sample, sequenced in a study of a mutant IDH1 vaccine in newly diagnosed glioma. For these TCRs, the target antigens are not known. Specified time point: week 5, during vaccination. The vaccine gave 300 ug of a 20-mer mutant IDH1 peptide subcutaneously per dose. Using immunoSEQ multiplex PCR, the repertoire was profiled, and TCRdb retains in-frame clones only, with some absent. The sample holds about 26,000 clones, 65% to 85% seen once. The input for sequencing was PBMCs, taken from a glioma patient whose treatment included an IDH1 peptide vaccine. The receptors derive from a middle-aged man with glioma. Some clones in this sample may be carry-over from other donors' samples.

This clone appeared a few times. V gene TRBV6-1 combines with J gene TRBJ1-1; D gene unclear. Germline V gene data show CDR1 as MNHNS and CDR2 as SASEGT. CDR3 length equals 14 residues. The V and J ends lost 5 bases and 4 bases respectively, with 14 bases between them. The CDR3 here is CASSWKEALTEAFF. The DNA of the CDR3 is TGTGCCAGCAGTTGGAAGGAGGCCCTCACTGAAGCTTTCTTT.

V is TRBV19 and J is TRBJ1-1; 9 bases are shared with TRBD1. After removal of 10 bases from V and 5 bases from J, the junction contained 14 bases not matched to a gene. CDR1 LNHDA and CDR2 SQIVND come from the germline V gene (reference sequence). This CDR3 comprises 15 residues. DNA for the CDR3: TGTGCCACCCGGGACAGGGTCCCTCCGAGGACTGAAGCTTTCTTT. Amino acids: CATRDRVPPRTEAFF.

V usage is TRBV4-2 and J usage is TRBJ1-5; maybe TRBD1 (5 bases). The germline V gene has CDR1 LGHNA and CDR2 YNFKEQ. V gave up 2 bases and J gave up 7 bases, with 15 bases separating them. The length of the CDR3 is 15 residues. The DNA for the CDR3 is TGTGCCAGCAGCCAATACGGGACTAGCGGCCAGCCCCAGCATTTT. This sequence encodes CASSQYGTSGQPQHF.

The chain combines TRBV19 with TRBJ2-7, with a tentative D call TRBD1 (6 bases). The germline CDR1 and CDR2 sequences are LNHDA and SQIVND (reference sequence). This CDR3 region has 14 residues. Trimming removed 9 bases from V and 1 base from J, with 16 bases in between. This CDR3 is CASQPRQESYEQYF. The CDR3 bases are TGTGCCAGCCAACCAAGACAGGAATCCTACGAGCAGTACTTC.

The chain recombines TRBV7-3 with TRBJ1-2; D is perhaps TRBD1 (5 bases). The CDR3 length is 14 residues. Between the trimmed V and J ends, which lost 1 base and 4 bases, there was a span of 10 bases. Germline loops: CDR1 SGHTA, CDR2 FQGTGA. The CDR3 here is CASSLNGAGYGYTF. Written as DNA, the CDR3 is TGTGCCAGCAGCTTAAATGGGGCGGGCTATGGCTACACCTTC.

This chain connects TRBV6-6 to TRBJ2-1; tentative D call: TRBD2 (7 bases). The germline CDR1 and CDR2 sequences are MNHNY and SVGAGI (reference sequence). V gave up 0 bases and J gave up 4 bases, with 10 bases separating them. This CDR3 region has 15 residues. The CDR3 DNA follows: TGTGCCAGCAGTTACTCCCGGGGGGCATACAATGAGCAGTTCTTC. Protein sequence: CASSYSRGAYNEQFF.

CDR3 residues: CASRPPGTTRSPLHF. The CDR3 nucleotides are TGCGCCAGCAGGCCCCCGGGAACAACCCGATCACCCCTCCACTTT. J is TRBJ1-6 and V is TRBV5-1; D is undetermined. V lost 5 bases and J 10 bases, leaving 19 bases between the germline ends. The CDR3 has 15 residues. The germline gives CDR1 SGHRS, CDR2 YFSETQ.

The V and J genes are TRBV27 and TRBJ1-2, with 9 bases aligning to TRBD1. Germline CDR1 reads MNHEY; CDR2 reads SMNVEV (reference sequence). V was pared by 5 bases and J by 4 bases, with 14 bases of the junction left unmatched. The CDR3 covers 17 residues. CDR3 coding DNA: TGTGCCAGCAGTCCCCCCCGGACAGGGGCCCATCCCTATGGCTACACCTTC. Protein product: CASSPPRTGAHPYGYTF.

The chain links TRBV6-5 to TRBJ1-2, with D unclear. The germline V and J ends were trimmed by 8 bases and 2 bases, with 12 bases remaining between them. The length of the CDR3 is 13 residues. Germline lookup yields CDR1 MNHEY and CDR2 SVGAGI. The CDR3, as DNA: TGTGCCAGCTCACGCGTTGGGAACTATGGCTACACCTTC. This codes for CASSRVGNYGYTF.

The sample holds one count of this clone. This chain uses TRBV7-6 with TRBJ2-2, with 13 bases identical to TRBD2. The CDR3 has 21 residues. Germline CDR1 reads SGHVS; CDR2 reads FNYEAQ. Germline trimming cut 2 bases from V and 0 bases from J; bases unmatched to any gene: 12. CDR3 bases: TGTGCCAGCAGCTTATCAGTATGGACTAGCGGGGGCGTAACGAACACCGGGGAGCTGTTTTTT. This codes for CASSLSVWTSGGVTNTGELFF.

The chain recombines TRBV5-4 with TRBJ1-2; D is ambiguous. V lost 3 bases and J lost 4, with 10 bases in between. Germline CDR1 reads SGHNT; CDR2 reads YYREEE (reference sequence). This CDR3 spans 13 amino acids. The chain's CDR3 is CASSSGGSYGYTF. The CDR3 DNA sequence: TGTGCCAGCAGCTCTGGCGGGTCCTATGGCTACACCTTC.

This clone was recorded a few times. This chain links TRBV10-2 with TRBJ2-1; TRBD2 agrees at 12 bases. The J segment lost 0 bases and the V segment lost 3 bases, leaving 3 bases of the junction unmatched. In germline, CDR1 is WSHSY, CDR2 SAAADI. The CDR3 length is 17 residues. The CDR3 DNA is TGCGCCAGCAGTGATCGGACTAGCGGGATCTCCTACAATGAGCAGTTCTTC. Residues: CASSDRTSGISYNEQFF.

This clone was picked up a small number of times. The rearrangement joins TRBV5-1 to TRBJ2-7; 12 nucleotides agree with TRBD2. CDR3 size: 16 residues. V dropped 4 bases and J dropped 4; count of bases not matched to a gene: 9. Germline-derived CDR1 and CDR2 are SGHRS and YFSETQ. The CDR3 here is CASSAYATSGGYEQYF. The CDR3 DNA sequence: TGCGCCAGCAGCGCCTATGCGACTAGCGGGGGATACGAGCAGTACTTC.

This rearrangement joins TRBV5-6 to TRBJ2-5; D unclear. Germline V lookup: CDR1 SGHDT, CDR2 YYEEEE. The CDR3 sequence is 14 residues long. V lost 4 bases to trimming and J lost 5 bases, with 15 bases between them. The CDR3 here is CASSPPRRLETQYF. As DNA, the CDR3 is TGTGCCAGCAGCCCCCCCCGAAGATTGGAGACCCAGTACTTC.

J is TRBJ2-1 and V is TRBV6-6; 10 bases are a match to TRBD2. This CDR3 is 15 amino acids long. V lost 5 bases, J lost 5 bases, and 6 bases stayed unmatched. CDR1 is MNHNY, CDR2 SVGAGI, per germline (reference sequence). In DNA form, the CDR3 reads TGTGCCAGCAGTCATAGCGGGGGGACAAACAATGAGCAGTTCTTC. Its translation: CASSHSGGTNNEQFF.

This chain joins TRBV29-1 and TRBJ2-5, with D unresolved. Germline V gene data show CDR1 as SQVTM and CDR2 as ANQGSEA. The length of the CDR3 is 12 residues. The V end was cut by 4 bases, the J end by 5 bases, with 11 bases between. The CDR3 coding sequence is TGCAGCGTTGCACTGAACCGGGAGACCCAGTACTTC. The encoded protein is CSVALNRETQYF.

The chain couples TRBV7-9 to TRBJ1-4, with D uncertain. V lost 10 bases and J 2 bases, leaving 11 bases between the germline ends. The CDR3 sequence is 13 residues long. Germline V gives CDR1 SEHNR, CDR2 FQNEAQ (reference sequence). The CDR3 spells CATSGRTNEKLFF. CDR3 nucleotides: TGTGCCACCTCGGGGAGGACTAATGAAAAACTGTTTTTT.

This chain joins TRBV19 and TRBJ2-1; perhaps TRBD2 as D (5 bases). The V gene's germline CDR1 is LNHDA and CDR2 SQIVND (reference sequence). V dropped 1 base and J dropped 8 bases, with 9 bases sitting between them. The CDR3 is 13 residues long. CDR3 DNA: TGTGCCAGTAGTATAGCCGAGGGCGATGAGCAGTTCTTC. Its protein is CASSIAEGDEQFF. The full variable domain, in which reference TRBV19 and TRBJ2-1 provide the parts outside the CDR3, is DGGITQSPKYLFRKEGQNVTLSCEQNLNHDAMYWYRQDPGQGLRLIYYSQIVNDFQKGDIAEGYSVSREKKESFPLTVTSAQKNPTAFYLCASSIAEGDEQFFGPGTRLTVL.

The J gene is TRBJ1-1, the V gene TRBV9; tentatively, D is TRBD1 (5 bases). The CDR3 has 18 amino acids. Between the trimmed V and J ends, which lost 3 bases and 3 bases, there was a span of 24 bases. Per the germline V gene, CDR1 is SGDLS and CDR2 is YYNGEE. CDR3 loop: CASSADGGVFPFYTEAFF. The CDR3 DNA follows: TGTGCCAGCAGCGCCGATGGGGGAGTGTTCCCCTTTTACACTGAAGCTTTCTTT.